This T cell receptor beta chain was observed in a study of blood T cell repertoires in COVID-19. Assay used: immunoSEQ multiplex PCR; TCRdb lists only in-frame clones, some missing. The repertoire includes about 270,000 clones, more than 70% of them detected once, and 5.5% to 6.5% sits in the top ten. Trimming removed 4 bases from V and 0 bases from J, with 7 bases in between. Germline V gene data show CDR1 as LNHDA and CDR2 as SQIVND (reference sequence). The CDR3 consists of 14 residues. This clone was seen a few times. Sequenced sample: peripheral blood. The receptor's source is a woman over 75 with COVID-19, enrolled during active disease. The chain has TRBV19 and TRBJ1-3; D ambiguous. The CDR3 protein is CASSTTHSGNTIYF. CDR3 bases: TGTGCCAGTAGTACAACTCACTCTGGAAACACCATATATTTT. The full variable domain, completed using reference TRBV19 and TRBJ1-3, is DGGITQSPKYLFRKEGQNVTLSCEQNLNHDAMYWYRQDPGQGLRLIYYSQIVNDFQKGDIAEGYSVSREKKESFPLTVTSAQKNPTAFYLCASSTTHSGNTIYFGEGSWLTVV.